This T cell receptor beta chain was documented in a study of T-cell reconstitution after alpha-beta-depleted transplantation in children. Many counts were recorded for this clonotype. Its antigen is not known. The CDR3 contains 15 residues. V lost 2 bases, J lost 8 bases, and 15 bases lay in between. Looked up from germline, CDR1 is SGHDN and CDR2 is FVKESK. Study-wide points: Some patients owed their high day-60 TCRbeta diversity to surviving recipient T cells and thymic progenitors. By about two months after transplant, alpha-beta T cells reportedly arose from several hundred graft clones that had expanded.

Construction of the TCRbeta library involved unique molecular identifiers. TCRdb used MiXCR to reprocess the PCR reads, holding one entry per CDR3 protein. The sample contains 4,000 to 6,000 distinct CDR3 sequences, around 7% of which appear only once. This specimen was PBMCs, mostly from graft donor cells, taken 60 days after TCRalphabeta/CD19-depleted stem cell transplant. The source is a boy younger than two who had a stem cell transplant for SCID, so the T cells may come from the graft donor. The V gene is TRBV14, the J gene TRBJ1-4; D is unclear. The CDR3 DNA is TGTGCCAGCAGCCAACTTAGGGTAACGAGAGAAAAACTGTTTTTT. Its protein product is CASSQLRVTREKLFF.